This entry concerns a single TCR beta chain. Its antigen is unidentified. This entry comes from a study of T cell responses to AZD1222 COVID-19 vaccine. Study-wide results and limits: Without day 14 samples, only post-peak T cell repertoires were studied.

The germline CDR1 and CDR2 sequences are MNHNY and SVGAGI (reference sequence). V was cut by 0 bases and J by 5 bases, with 13 bases left in between. The CDR3 is 15 residues long. Clones were read by immunoSEQ multiplex PCR, and TCRdb kept only the in-frame ones, dropping some. The sample holds 120,000 or so clones, approximately 92% seen once. This TCR was recovered from an adult who received the AZD1222 COVID-19 vaccine. The rearrangement uses TRBV6-6 and TRBJ2-5; no clear D gene. The source was peripheral blood, collected 28 days after the second AZD1222 dose. CDR3 amino acids: CASSYSSRLAETQYF. The CDR3 coding sequence is TGTGCCAGCAGTTACTCGTCTCGGCTGGCCGAGACCCAGTACTTC.